This T cell receptor beta chain is drawn from a study of T-cell reconstitution after alpha-beta-depleted transplantation in children. This clonotype has just a few counts. What it binds is unknown. Study-wide results and limits: Fresh T-cell production supplied most of the T-cell counts and diversity seen one year after transplant. It was surviving recipient T cells and thymic progenitors that gave some patients high TCRbeta diversity at day 60. Roughly two months post-transplant, alpha-beta T cells reportedly originated from several hundred graft clones that had expanded.

Researchers prepared the TCRbeta library using unique molecular identifiers, the study reports. TCRdb recomputed calls from the PCR reads with MiXCR, one row per CDR3 protein. Here the sample spans 330,000 or so distinct CDR3 sequences, roughly 7.8% being singletons. The V end was cut by 0 bases, the J end by 4 bases, with 10 bases between. Germline V CDR1 and CDR2: LGHNA, YNFKEQ. This CDR3 contains 15 residues. Source: peripheral blood, taken 360 days after TCRalphabeta/CD19-depleted stem cell transplant. The chain is built from TRBV4-2 and TRBJ2-1; the D gene could be TRBD1 or TRBD2 (5 bases each). This receptor was identified in a female patient younger than 10 who had a stem cell transplant for Fanconi anemia, so the T cells may come from the graft donor. CDR3 sequence: CASSQDQGPYNEQFF. The CDR3 DNA reads as TGTGCCAGCAGCCAAGATCAGGGACCTTACAATGAGCAGTTCTTC.